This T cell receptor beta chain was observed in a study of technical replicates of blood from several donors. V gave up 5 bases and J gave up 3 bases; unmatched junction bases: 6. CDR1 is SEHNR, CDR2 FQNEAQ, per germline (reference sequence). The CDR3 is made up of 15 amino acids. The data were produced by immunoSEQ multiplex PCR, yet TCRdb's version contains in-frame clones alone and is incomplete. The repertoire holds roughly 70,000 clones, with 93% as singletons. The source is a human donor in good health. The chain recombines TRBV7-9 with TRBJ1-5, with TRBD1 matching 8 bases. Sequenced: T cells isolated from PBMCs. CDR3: CASSTSGGPNQPQHF. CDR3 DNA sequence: TGTGCCAGCAGCACCTCAGGGGGCCCCAATCAGCCCCAGCATTTT.